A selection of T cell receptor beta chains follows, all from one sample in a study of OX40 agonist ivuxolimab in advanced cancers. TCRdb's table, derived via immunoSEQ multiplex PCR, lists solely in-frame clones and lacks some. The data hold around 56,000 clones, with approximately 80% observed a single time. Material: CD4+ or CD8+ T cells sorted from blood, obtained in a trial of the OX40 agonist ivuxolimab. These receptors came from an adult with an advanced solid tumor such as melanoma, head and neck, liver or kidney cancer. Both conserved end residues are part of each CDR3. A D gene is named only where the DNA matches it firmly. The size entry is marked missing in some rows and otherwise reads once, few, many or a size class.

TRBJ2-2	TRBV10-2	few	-	CASSDPRRMADTGELFF	TGCGCCAGCAGCGACCCCCGAAGGATGGCTGACACCGGGGAGCTGTTTTTT
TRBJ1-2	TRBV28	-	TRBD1	CASSFPAQGAKNGYTF	TGTGCCAGCAGTTTCCCAGCACAGGGGGCTAAGAATGGCTACACCTTC
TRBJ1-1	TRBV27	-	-	CASSLLGGPVNTEAFF	TGTGCCAGCAGTTTATTGGGGGGGCCCGTGAACACTGAAGCTTTCTTT
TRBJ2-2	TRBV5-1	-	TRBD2	CASSLSSGWAGELFF	TGCGCCAGCAGCTTGTCTAGCGGGTGGGCCGGGGAGCTGTTTTTT
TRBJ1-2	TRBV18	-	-	CASSPVDGRNYGYTF	TGTGCCAGCTCACCAGTGGACGGGCGGAACTATGGCTACACCTTC
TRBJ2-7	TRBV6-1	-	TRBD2	CASSRTSGPYEQYF	TGTGCCAGCAGTAGGACTAGCGGGCCCTACGAGCAGTACTTC
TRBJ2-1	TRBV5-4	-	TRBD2	CASSRAIAGEGDEQFF	TGTGCCAGCAGTCGGGCCATAGCGGGAGAGGGTGATGAGCAGTTCTTC
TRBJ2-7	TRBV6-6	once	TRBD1	CASSYGTGEYEQYF	TGTGCCAGCAGTTACGGGACAGGGGAATACGAGCAGTACTTC
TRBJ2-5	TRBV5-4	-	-	CASSFRNQETQYF	TGTGCCAGCAGCTTCAGAAACCAAGAGACCCAGTACTTC
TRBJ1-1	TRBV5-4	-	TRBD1	CASSLSGQGDTEAFF	TGTGCCAGCAGCTTATCCGGACAGGGGGACACTGAAGCTTTCTTT
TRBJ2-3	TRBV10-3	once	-	CAISRGPSTDTQYF	TGTGCCATTAGCCGGGGGCCAAGCACAGATACGCAGTATTTT
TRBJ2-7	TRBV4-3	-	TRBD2	CASSLTSGGNSYEQYF	TGCGCCAGCAGCCTCACTAGCGGGGGCAACTCCTACGAGCAGTACTTC
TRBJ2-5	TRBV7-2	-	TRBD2	CASSPRGGPRETQYF	TGTGCCAGCAGCCCGCGGGGGGGCCCGAGAGAGACCCAGTACTTC
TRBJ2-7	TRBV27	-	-	CASSPNFRSRYSYEQYF	TGTGCCAGCAGTCCTAACTTTAGGTCCCGCTACTCCTACGAGCAGTACTTC
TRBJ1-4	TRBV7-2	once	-	CASSYRRLGEKLFF	TGTGCCAGCAGCTACAGGAGGCTAGGAGAAAAACTGTTTTTT
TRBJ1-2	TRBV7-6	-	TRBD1	CASSLPLAGGNNYGYTF	TGTGCCAGCAGCTTACCCCTAGCAGGGGGCAATAACTATGGCTACACCTTC
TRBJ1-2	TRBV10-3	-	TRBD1	CAISERGQSYGYTF	TGTGCCATCAGTGAGCGGGGACAGAGTTATGGCTACACCTTC
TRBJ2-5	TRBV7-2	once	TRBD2	CASRGPGSGRGETQYF	TGTGCCAGCAGAGGGCCGGGTAGCGGGAGGGGGGAGACCCAGTACTTC
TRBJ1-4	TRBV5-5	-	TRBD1	CASSLAYRDRGLEKLFF	TGTGCCAGCAGCTTGGCATACCGGGACAGGGGGCTTGAAAAACTGTTTTTT
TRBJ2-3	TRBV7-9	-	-	CASSPSTYSTDTQYF	TGTGCCAGCAGCCCTTCGACGTACTCCACAGATACGCAGTATTTT
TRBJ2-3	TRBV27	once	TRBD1	CASSSMLRDRGRNTDTQYF	TGTGCCAGCAGTTCTATGCTTAGGGACAGGGGAAGAAACACAGATACGCAGTATTTT
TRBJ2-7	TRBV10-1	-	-	CASSNPGIHEQYF	TGCGCCAGCAGTAATCCAGGGATCCACGAGCAGTACTTC
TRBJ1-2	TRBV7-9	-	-	CASSPTLAGYGYTF	TGTGCCAGCAGCCCTACATTGGCCGGCTATGGCTACACCTTC
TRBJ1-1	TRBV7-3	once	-	CASSSGQGMNTEAFF	TGTGCCAGCAGCTCGGGGCAGGGGATGAACACTGAAGCTTTCTTT
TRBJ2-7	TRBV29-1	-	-	CSVVQESYEQYF	TGCAGCGTTGTGCAAGAGAGTTACGAGCAGTACTTC
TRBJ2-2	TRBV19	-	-	CASTGYGELFF	TGTGCCAGTACAGGGTACGGGGAGCTGTTTTTT
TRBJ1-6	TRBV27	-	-	CASADGQMALHF	TGTGCCAGCGCCGACGGGCAGATGGCCCTCCACTTT
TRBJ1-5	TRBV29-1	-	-	CSVGDGAGPQHF	TGCAGCGTTGGGGACGGTGCGGGGCCCCAGCATTTT
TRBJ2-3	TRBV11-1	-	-	CASSLDRGTDTQYF	TGTGCCAGCAGCTTAGACAGGGGCACAGATACGCAGTATTTT
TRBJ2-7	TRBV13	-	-	CASSLLGYEQYF	TGTGCCAGCAGTTTACTTGGGTACGAGCAGTACTTC
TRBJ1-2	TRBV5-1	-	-	CASGDGGRKDFGYTF	TGCGCCAGTGGGGACGGGGGCCGGAAAGATTTTGGCTACACCTTC
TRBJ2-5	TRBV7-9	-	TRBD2	CASPGRGEETQYF	TGTGCCAGCCCGGGACGGGGGGAAGAGACCCAGTACTTC
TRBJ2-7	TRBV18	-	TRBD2	CASSPSGTRRDEQYF	TGTGCCAGCTCACCATCCGGGACTAGGAGGGACGAGCAGTACTTC
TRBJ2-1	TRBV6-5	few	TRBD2	CASSSRGGGNEQFF	TGTGCCAGCAGCTCTCGGGGGGGTGGGAATGAGCAGTTCTTC
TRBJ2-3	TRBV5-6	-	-	CASSFRLTASTDTQYF	TGTGCCAGCAGCTTTCGGCTAACCGCTAGCACAGATACGCAGTATTTT